Listed here are 21 T cell receptor beta chains from one sample, sequenced in a study of blood T cell repertoires in COVID-19. Only in-frame clones appear in the TCRdb table, and some are missing; sequencing was by immunoSEQ multiplex PCR. The table includes about 250,000 clones, approximately 89% detected once. The specimen was peripheral blood. These receptor sequences come from a woman aged 55-70 years who had recovered from COVID-19.

This chain links TRBV5-1 with TRBJ2-1; 12 bases align to TRBD2. The V gene end was trimmed by 4 bases and the J gene end by 6 bases; junction bases not matched to a gene: 5. The germline V gene has CDR1 SGHRS and CDR2 YFSETQ. The CDR3 is 15 residues long. DNA for the CDR3: TGCGCCAGCAGCGTAACTAGCGGGGGGCCCAATGAGCAGTTCTTC. This gives the protein CASSVTSGGPNEQFF.

The chain is built from TRBV7-2 and TRBJ2-7, with D possibly being TRBD1 (6 bases). The CDR3 is made up of 13 amino acids. Germline loops: CDR1 SGHTA, CDR2 FQGNSA. V gave up 1 base and J gave up 2 bases, with 6 bases separating them. The CDR3 loop is CASSLDRAYEQYF. The CDR3 DNA is TGTGCCAGCAGCTTAGACAGGGCCTACGAGCAGTACTTC. Based on the CDR3 plus reference TRBV7-2 and TRBJ2-7, the full variable domain is GAGVSQSPSNKVTEKGKDVELRCDPISGHTALYWYRQSLGQGLEFLIYFQGNSAPDKSGLPSDRFSAERTGGSVSTLTIQRTQQEDSAVYLCASSLDRAYEQYFGPGTRLTVT.

The V and J genes are TRBV13 and TRBJ2-1; TRBD1 is a possible D gene (5 bases). Germline CDR1 and CDR2: PRHDT and FYEKMQ (reference sequence). This CDR3 comprises 14 residues. V was trimmed by 0 bases and J by 8 bases, leaving 11 bases between them. The CDR3 region is CASSLGQGIDEQFF. CDR3 DNA: TGTGCCAGCAGCTTAGGCCAGGGTATAGATGAGCAGTTCTTC. Supplemented by reference TRBV13 and TRBJ2-1, the full variable domain reads AAGVIQSPRHLIKEKRETATLKCYPIPRHDTVYWYQQGPGQDPQFLISFYEKMQSDKGSIPDRFSAQQFSDYHSELNMSSLELGDSALYFCASSLGQGIDEQFFGPGTRLTVL.

The chain links TRBV7-6 to TRBJ2-7; TRBD1 agrees at 9 bases. The V gene's germline CDR1 is SGHVS and CDR2 FNYEAQ. V shed 2 bases, J shed 6 bases, and the junction held 8 bases outside the gene matches. The CDR3 spans 15 residues. CDR3 sequence: CASSLMTGQGSEQYF. CDR3 DNA sequence: TGTGCCAGCAGCTTAATGACGGGACAGGGAAGCGAGCAGTACTTC.

The chain couples TRBV29-1 to TRBJ2-5, with D hard to call. This CDR3 comprises 12 residues. With 7 bases removed from V and 1 base from J, the gap between germline ends came to 10 bases. Germline V lookup: CDR1 SQVTM, CDR2 ANQGSEA. CDR3 nucleotides: TGCAGCGGAACTACTGGCCAAGAGACCCAGTACTTC. Amino acids: CSGTTGQETQYF. Using reference TRBV29-1 and TRBJ2-5 for the parts outside the CDR3, the full variable domain is SAVISQKPSRDICQRGTSLTIQCQVDSQVTMMFWYRQQPGQSLTLIATANQGSEATYESGFVIDKFPISRPNLTFSTLTVSNMSPEDSSIYLCSGTTGQETQYFGPGTRLLVL.

This clone was picked up a small number of times. The chain uses TRBV11-2 and TRBJ2-7; TRBD1 matches at 11 bases. This CDR3 has 15 amino acids. With V trimmed by 5 bases and J by 3 bases, 6 bases remained unmatched. The germline V gene has CDR1 SGHAT and CDR2 FQNNGV. DNA of the CDR3: TGTGCCAGCAGCCCGCGGACAGGGGGCGTCTACGAGCAGTACTTC. Translated: CASSPRTGGVYEQYF.

The rearrangement joins TRBV6-5 to TRBJ2-7, with 7 bases matching TRBD1. J was trimmed by 7 bases and V by 0 bases; bases with no gene match: 6. This CDR3 comprises 14 residues. Germline CDR1 MNHEY, CDR2 SVGAGI. The CDR3 sequence: CASSYSRGRGEQYF. Here the CDR3 DNA reads TGTGCCAGCAGTTACTCGAGGGGGCGAGGGGAGCAGTACTTC.

As DNA, the CDR3 is TGCAGCGTCGCAGCTCGGGACAGGGGCTATGGCTACACCTTC. It yields the protein CSVAARDRGYGYTF. This chain connects TRBV29-1 to TRBJ1-2, with 10 bases identical to TRBD1. CDR1 and CDR2 (germline): SQVTM, ANQGSEA. The CDR3 length is 14 residues. Trimming cost V 6 bases and J 4 bases; bases outside gene matches: 8.

This chain uses TRBV29-1 with TRBJ1-2; TRBD1 is a possible D gene (5 bases). The germline CDR1 and CDR2 sequences are SQVTM and ANQGSEA. This CDR3 comprises 12 residues. V was trimmed by 2 bases and J by 8 bases, leaving 12 bases between them. Written as DNA, the CDR3 is TGCAGCGTTGAATCGGCAGGGTTGGGCTACACCTTC. It specifies CSVESAGLGYTF.

This chain uses TRBV5-4 with TRBJ2-1; 12 bases line up with TRBD2. This CDR3 spans 15 amino acids. Germline V lookup: CDR1 SGHNT, CDR2 YYREEE (reference sequence). The J segment lost 12 bases and the V segment lost 0 bases, leaving 7 bases of the junction unmatched. This CDR3 is CASSLGTSGALGQFF. As DNA, the CDR3 is TGTGCCAGCAGCTTGGGGACTAGCGGGGCCCTGGGGCAGTTCTTC.

J is TRBJ1-1 and V is TRBV27; 12 bases align to TRBD1. CDR1 is MNHEY, CDR2 SMNVEV, per germline (reference sequence). V lost 5 bases, J lost 5 bases, and 9 bases stayed unmatched. The CDR3 consists of 16 residues. CDR3 nucleotide sequence: TGTGCCAGCAGTCCACGGGGACAGGGGGCGCAAACTGAAGCTTTCTTT. This translates into CASSPRGQGAQTEAFF.

The chain links TRBV7-3 to TRBJ2-3, with D unresolved. Per germline, CDR1 SGHTA and CDR2 FQGTGA. V dropped 5 bases and J dropped 3 bases, with 12 bases sitting between them. The CDR3 length is 14 residues. The CDR3 DNA reads as TGTGCCAGCAGCCCTCCCCCCGGGACAGATACGCAGTATTTT. Protein: CASSPPPGTDTQYF. The whole variable domain, remainder taken from reference TRBV7-3 and TRBJ2-3, is GAGVSQTPSNKVTEKGKYVELRCDPISGHTALYWYRQSLGQGPEFLIYFQGTGAADDSGLPNDRFFAVRPEGSVSTLKIQRTERGDSAVYLCASSPPPGTDTQYFGPGTRLTVL.

The CDR3 is CASSQISGEQYF. The CDR3 DNA is TGCGCCAGCAGCCAAATTTCCGGGGAGCAGTACTTC. The chain uses TRBV4-1 and TRBJ2-7; D not resolved. The CDR3 covers 12 residues. Per germline, CDR1 MGHRA and CDR2 YSYEKL. V was pared by 2 bases and J by 7 bases, with 9 bases between.

The chain couples TRBV6-5 to TRBJ2-7; 9 nucleotides align to TRBD1. CDR1 is MNHEY and CDR2 is SVGAGI in the germline V gene. V dropped 5 bases and J dropped 1; count of bases not matched to a gene: 3. There are 14 residues in the CDR3. CDR3 nucleotides: TGTGCCAGCAGTCGACAGGGGGTGTCCTACGAGCAGTACTTC. It is translated as CASSRQGVSYEQYF.

This rearrangement joins TRBV18 to TRBJ1-2, with TRBD1 identical over 11 bases. This CDR3 is built from 14 residues. CDR1 and CDR2 from the germline V gene are KGHSH and LQKENI. J lost 7 bases, V lost 3 bases, and 4 bases had no gene match. In DNA form, the CDR3 reads TGTGCCAGCTCACCGCTGGACAGGGGGCCTGGCTACACCTTC. Translating it yields CASSPLDRGPGYTF.

The chain recombines TRBV3-1 (or the pseudogene TRBV3-2) with TRBJ1-6, with TRBD1 matching over 9 bases. The CDR3 has 16 residues. Trimming removed 0 bases from V and 12 bases from J; junction bases left unmatched: 9. Germline assignment: CDR1 LGHDT and CDR2 YNNKEL (reference sequence). The chain's CDR3 is CASSQDPRDREEPLHF. The CDR3 region has the DNA TGTGCCAGCAGCCAAGATCCTCGGGACAGGGAAGAACCCCTCCACTTT.

The DNA for the CDR3 is TGTGCCAGCAGCTTAGCTCGCGATGCTGAGCAGTTCTTC. The encoded protein is CASSLARDAEQFF. The chain uses TRBV11-2 and TRBJ2-1; D is ambiguous. The V end lost 1 base, the J end lost 9 bases, and 10 bases lay between the germline ends. The V gene's germline CDR1 is SGHAT and CDR2 FQNNGV. The CDR3 contains 13 residues.

The sample holds one count of this clone. The chain uses TRBV7-2 and TRBJ2-4; a possible D gene is TRBD2 (5 bases). This CDR3 is built from 15 residues. Deletions cut 2 bases from V and 1 base from J, with 9 bases between. Germline values: CDR1 SGHTA, CDR2 FQGNSA. CDR3 in DNA: TGTGCCAGCAGCTTATCCGGGGTGGCCAAAAACATTCAGTACTTC. Amino acids: CASSLSGVAKNIQYF.

This chain uses TRBV24-1 with TRBJ2-7; 9 bases agree with TRBD1. The CDR3 is 15 amino acids. Looked up from germline, CDR1 is KGHDR and CDR2 is SFDVKD. The ends lost 10 bases at V and 3 bases at J; junction bases unmatched: 12. CDR3 amino acids: CATYHRGPIIYEQYF. Here the CDR3 DNA reads TGTGCCACGTATCACAGGGGGCCCATAATCTACGAGCAGTACTTC.

The chain couples TRBV6-2 or TRBV6-3 to TRBJ2-7; 7 positions agree with TRBD1. Germline V CDR1 and CDR2: MNHEY, SVGEGT. The CDR3 loop spans 16 amino acids. Trimming cost V 6 bases and J 3 bases; bases outside gene matches: 14. CDR3 nucleotides: TGTGCCAGCAGCCCAATGGCCGGGACAGTGCACTACGAGCAGTACTTC. Protein sequence: CASSPMAGTVHYEQYF.

This clone was seen more than once but under ten times. V gene TRBV7-9 combines with J gene TRBJ2-5; 9 bases are a match to TRBD2. Per germline, CDR1 SEHNR and CDR2 FQNEAQ (reference sequence). V was clipped by 3 bases and J by 2 bases; unmatched bases: 4. This CDR3 is built from 15 residues. The CDR3 loop reads CASSFPSGEQETQYF. CDR3 sequence (DNA): TGTGCCAGCAGCTTTCCTAGCGGGGAACAAGAGACCCAGTACTTC.